The clone carrying this T cell receptor beta chain was seen a handful of times. Repertoires were generated with immunoSEQ multiplex PCR, while TCRdb's copy carries only in-frame clones and drops some. The table includes approximately 97,000 clones, 80% to 95% detected once. The record originates from a study of control samples from healthy donors and cancer patients. The receptor was derived from a human donor in good health. The donor label of this sample is uncertain. What was sequenced was blood.

CDR3 nucleotides: TGTGCCAGCGGGGTTTGGCCTGAAGCTTTCTTT. The encoded protein is CASGVWPEAFF. The rearrangement joins TRBV5-4 to TRBJ1-1; D remains ambiguous. V dropped 7 bases and J dropped 6 bases, with 10 bases sitting between them. The CDR3 is 11 amino acids. Germline V lookup: CDR1 SGHNT, CDR2 YYREEE (reference sequence).